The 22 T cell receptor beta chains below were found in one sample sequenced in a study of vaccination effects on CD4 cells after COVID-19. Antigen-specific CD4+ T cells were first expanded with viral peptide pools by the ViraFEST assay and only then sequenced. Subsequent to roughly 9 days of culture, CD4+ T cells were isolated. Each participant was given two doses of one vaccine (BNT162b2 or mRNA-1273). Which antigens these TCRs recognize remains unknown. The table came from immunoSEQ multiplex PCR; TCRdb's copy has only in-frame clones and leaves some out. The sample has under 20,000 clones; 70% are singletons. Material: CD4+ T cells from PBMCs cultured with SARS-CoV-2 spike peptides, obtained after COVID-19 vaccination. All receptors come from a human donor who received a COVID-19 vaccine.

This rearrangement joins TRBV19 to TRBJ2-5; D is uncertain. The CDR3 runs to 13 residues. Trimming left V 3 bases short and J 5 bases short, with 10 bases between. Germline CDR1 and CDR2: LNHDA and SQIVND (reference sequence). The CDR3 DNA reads TGTGCCAGTAGTATGGGGATCGAGGAGACCCAGTACTTC. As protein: CASSMGIEETQYF. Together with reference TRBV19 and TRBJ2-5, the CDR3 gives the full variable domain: DGGITQSPKYLFRKEGQNVTLSCEQNLNHDAMYWYRQDPGQGLRLIYYSQIVNDFQKGDIAEGYSVSREKKESFPLTVTSAQKNPTAFYLCASSMGIEETQYFGPGTRLLVL.

The CDR3 loop is CASSQVAGGRLGQYF. Written as DNA, the CDR3 is TGCGCCAGCAGCCAAGTAGCGGGCGGGCGGTTGGGGCAGTATTTT. This sequence joins TRBV4-1 and TRBJ2-3; 7 nucleotides match TRBD2. CDR1 is MGHRA and CDR2 is YSYEKL in the germline V gene. The J segment lost 11 bases and the V segment lost 1 base, leaving 12 bases of the junction unmatched. This CDR3 comprises 15 residues.

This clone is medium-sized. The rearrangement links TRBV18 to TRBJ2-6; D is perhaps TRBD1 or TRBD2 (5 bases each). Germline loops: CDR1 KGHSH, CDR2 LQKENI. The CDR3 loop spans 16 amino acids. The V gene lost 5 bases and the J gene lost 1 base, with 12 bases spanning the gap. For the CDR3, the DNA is TGTGCCAGCTCATCCGGGACCCCTTCTGGGGCCAACGTCCTGACTTTC. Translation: CASSSGTPSGANVLTF.

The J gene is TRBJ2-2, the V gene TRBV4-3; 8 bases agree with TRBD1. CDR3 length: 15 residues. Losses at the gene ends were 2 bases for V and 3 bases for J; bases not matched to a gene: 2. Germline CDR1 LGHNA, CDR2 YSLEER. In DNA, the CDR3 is TGCGCCAGCAGCCAACAGGACAGGGACACCGGGGAGCTGTTTTTT. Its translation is CASSQQDRDTGELFF.

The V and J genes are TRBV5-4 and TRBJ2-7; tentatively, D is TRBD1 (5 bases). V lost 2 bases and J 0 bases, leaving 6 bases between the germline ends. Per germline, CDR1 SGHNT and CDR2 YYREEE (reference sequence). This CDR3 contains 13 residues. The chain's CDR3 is CASSLQDSYEQYF. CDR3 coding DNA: TGTGCCAGCAGCTTACAGGACTCCTACGAGCAGTACTTC.

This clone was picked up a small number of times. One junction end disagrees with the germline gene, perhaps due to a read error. This chain's CDR3 is CASSPEWEGGLPQPQHF. CDR3 nucleotides: TGTGCTAGCAGCCCCGAGTGGGAAGGGGGCCTACCACAGCCCCAGCATTTT. The gene calls are TRBV7-7 and TRBJ1-5; 7 bases fit TRBD1. Per germline, CDR1 SSHAT and CDR2 FNYEAQ (reference sequence). This CDR3 spans 17 amino acids.

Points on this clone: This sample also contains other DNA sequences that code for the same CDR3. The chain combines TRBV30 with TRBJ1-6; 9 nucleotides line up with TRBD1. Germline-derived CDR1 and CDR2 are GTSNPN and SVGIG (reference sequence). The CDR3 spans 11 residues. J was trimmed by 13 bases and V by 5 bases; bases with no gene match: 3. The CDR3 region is CAWDRGSPLHF. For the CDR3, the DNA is TGTGCCTGGGACAGGGGGAGTCCCCTCCACTTT.

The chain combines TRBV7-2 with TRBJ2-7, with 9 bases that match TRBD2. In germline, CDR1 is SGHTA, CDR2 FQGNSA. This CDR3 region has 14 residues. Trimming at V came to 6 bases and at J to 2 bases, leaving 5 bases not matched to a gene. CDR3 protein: CASSKIAGAYEQYF. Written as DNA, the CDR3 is TGTGCCAGCAGTAAAATAGCGGGGGCCTACGAGCAGTACTTC.

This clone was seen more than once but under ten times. The CDR3 bases are TGTGCCAGCAGCTGGGGGGACGGCACTGAAGCTTTCTTT. This encodes CASSWGDGTEAFF. V is TRBV9 and J is TRBJ1-1, with D possibly being TRBD1 (5 bases). CDR1 and CDR2 from the germline V gene are SGDLS and YYNGEE. Trimming took 4 bases from V and 4 from J, leaving 11 bases between them. CDR3 length equals 13 residues.

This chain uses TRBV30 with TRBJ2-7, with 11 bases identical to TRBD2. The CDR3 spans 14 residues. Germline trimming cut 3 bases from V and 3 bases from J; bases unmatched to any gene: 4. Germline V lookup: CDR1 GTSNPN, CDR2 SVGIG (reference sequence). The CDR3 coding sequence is TGTGCCTGGAGCGTCCTAGCGGGAGGCTACGAGCAGTACTTC. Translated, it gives CAWSVLAGGYEQYF.

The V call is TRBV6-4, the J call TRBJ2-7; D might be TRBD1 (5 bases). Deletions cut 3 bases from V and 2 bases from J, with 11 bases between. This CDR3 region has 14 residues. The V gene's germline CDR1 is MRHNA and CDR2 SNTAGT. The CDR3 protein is CASSEMAGPYEQYF. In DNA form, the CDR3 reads TGTGCCAGCAGTGAAATGGCAGGGCCCTACGAGCAGTACTTC.

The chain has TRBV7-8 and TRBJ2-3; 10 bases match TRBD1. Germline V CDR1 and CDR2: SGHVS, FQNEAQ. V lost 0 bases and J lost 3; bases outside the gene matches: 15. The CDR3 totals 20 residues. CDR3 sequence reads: CASSLAQIRPQDRGTDTQYF. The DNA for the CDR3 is TGTGCCAGCAGCTTAGCCCAAATCCGTCCGCAGGACAGGGGGACAGATACGCAGTATTTT.

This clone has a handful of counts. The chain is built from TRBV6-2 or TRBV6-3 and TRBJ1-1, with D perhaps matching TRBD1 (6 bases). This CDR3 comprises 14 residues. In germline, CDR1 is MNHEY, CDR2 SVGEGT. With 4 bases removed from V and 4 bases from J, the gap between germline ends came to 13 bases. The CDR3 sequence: CASSLLTGSTEAFF. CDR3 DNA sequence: TGTGCCAGCAGTTTGCTGACAGGCTCCACTGAAGCTTTCTTT.

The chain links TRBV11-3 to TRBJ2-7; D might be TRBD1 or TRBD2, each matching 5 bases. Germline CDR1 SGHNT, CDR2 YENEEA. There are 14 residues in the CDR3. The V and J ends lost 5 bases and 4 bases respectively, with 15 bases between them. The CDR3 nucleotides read TGTGCCAGCAGCCTGGGGGTGAGGGGTTACGAGCAGTACTTC. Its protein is CASSLGVRGYEQYF.

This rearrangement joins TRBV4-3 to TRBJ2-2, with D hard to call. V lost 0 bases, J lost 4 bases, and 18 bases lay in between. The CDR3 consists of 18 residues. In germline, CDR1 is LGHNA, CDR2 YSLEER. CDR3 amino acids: CASSQDKASLKVTGELFF. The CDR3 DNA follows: TGCGCCAGCAGCCAAGATAAAGCGTCCCTTAAGGTCACCGGGGAGCTGTTTTTT.

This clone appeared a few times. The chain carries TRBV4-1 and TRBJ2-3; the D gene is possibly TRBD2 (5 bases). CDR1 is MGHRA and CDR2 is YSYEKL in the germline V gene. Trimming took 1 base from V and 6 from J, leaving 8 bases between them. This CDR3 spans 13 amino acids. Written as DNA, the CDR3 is TGCGCCAGCAGCCAAGTCGAGCGGGATACGCAGTATTTT. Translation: CASSQVERDTQYF.

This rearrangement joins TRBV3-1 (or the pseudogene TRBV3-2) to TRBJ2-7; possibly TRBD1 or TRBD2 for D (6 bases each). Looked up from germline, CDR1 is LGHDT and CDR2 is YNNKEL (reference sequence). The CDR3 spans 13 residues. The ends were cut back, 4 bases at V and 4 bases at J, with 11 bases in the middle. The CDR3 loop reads CASSLGGRYEQYF. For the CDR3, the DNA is TGTGCCAGCAGCCTTGGGGGGCGTTACGAGCAGTACTTC.

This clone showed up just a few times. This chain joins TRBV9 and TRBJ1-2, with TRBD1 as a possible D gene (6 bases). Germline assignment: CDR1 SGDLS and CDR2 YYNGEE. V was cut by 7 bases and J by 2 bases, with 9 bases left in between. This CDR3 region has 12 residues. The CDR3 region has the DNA TGTGCCAGCCAAAGGGGGAACTATGGCTACACCTTC. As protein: CASQRGNYGYTF.

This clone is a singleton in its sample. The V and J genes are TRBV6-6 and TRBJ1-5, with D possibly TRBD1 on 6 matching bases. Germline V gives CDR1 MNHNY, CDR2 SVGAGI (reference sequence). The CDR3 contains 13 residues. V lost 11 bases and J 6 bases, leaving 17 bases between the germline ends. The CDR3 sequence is CASSRGESQPQHF. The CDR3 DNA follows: TGTGCCTCTTCCAGGGGCGAGAGTCAGCCCCAGCATTTT.

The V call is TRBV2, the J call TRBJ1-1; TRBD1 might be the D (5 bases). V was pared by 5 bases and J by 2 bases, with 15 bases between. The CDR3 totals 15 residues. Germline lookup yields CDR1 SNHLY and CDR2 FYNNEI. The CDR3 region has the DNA TGTGCCAGCAGTCCATCCAGGGTGAGCAACACTGAAGCTTTCTTT. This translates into CASSPSRVSNTEAFF.

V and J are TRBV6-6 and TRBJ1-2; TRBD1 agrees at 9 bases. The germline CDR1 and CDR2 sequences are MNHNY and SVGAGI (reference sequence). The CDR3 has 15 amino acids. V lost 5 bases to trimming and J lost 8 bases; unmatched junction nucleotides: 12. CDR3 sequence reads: CASSKTGGDMRGYTF. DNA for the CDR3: TGTGCCAGCAGTAAGACAGGGGGTGACATGAGAGGCTACACCTTC.

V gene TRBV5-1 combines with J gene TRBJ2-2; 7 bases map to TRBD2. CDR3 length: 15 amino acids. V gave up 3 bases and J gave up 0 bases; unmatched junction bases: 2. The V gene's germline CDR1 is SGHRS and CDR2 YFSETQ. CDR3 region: CASSSGLANTGELFF. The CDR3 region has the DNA TGCGCCAGCAGCTCCGGACTAGCGAACACCGGGGAGCTGTTTTTT.